A single T cell receptor beta chain is shown here with its context. What it binds is not known. The data stem from a study of CD8 T cells in ankylosing spondylitis. Trimming cost V 6 bases and J 2 bases; bases outside gene matches: 7. CDR3 length: 15 residues. CDR1 is MDHEN, CDR2 SYDVKM, per germline. Preparation of TCR beta libraries was done by quantitative 5'-RACE with molecular barcodes. A single record per CDR3 protein comes from TCRdb applying MiXCR to the 5' RACE reads. This table has 700,000 to 1,000,000 distinct CDR3 sequences, 10% to 15% appearing once. Study-wide findings and caveats: Characteristic, it appeared, of ankylosing spondylitis blood was a TCR beta motif of eight highly homologous variants. Earlier authors reported some of these motif variants in reactive arthritis synovial fluid and blood. Clones tied to disease were said to be significantly enriched in matched ankylosing spondylitis synovial fluid.

The source is a male donor with ankylosing spondylitis. The source material was blood, either unsorted or a sorted T cell fraction (not recorded which). V usage is TRBV28 and J usage is TRBJ1-5; 7 nucleotides agree with TRBD1. CDR3 nucleotides: TGTGCCAGCAGGATTAAAGGGACAGGCAATCAGCCCCAGCATTTT. This translates into CASRIKGTGNQPQHF.